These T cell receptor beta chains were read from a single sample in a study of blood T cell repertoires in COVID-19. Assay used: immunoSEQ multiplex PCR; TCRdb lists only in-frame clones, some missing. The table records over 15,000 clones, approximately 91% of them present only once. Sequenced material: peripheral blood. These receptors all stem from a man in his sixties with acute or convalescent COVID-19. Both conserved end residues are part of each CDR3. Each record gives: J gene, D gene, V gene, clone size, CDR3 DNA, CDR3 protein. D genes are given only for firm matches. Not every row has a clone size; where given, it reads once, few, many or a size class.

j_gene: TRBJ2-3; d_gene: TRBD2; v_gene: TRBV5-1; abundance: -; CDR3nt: TGCGCCAGCAGCTTGACTAGCGGGGGCTCAGATACGCAGTATTTT; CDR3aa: CASSLTSGGSDTQYF
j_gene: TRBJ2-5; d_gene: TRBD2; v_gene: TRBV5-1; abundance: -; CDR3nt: TGCGCCAGCAGCCCTAGCGGGGGGGCAGGGGAGACCCAGTACTTC; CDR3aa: CASSPSGGAGETQYF
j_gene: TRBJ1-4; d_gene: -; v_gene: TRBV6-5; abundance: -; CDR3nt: TGTGCCAGCAAAGGACTTGCCGAAAAACTGTTTTTT; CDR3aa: CASKGLAEKLFF
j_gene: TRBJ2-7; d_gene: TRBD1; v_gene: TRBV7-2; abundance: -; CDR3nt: TGTGCCAGCAGCTTTGAGACAGGGAATCGCTACGAGCAGTACTTC; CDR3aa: CASSFETGNRYEQYF
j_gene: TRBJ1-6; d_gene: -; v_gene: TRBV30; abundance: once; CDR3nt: TGTGCCTGGAGCCGGGGGTCGGGTAATTCACCCCTCCACTTT; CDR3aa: CAWSRGSGNSPLHF
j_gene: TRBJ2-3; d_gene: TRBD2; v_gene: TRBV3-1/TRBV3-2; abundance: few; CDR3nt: TGTGCCAGCAGCGCCACTAGCGGAGGGCTTACAGATACGCAGTATTTT; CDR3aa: CASSATSGGLTDTQYF
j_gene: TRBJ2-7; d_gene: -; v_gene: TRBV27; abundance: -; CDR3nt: TGTGCCAGCAGCGTGACAAGGCCATTATACGAGCAGTACTTC; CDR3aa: CASSVTRPLYEQYF
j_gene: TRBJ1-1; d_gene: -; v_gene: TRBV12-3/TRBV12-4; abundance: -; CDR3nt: TGTGCCAGCAGTGGGCTGCGAGAGACTGAAGCTTTCTTT; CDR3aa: CASSGLRETEAFF
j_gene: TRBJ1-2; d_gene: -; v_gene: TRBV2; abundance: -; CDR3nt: TGTGCCAGCAGTGAGGCAGGGCCCTATGGCTACACCTTC; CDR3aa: CASSEAGPYGYTF
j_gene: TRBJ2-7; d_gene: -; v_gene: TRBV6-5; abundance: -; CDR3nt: TGTGCCAGCAAAAAGGGGGACCCCTACGAGCAGTACTTC; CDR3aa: CASKKGDPYEQYF
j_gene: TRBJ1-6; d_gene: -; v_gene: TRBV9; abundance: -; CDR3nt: TGTGCCAGCAGCGTAGCGGGCGGCTCGGGGGGTTCACCCCTCCACTTT; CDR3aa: CASSVAGGSGGSPLHF
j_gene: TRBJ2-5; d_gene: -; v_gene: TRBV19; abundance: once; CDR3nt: TGTGCCAGTAGTATAGAGGTGGATGGGTCGGGGACCCAGTACTTC; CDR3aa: CASSIEVDGSGTQYF
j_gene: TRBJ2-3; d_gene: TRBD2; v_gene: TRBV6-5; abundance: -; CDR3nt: TGTGCCAGCAGTAAGCATAGCGGGGGGGCCGATACGCAGTATTTT; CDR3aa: CASSKHSGGADTQYF
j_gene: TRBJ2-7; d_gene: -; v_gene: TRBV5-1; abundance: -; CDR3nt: TGCGCCAGCAGCTTGAACCAGGGAACGTCCGAGCAGTACTTC; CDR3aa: CASSLNQGTSEQYF
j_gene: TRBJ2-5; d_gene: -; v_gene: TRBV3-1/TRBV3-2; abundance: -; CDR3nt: TGTGCCAGCAGCCAAGACGGTCCTCGGGAGACCCAGTACTTC; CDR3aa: CASSQDGPRETQYF
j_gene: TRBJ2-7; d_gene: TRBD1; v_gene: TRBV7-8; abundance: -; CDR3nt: TGTGCCAGCAGCTTGAGCCTTAAGGACAGGGGGCCCTACGAGCAGTACTTC; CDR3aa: CASSLSLKDRGPYEQYF
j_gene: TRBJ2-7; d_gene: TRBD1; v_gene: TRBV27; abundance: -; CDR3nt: TGTGCCAGCAGTGCCGCACGACAGGGGGCGGGGGAGCAGTACTTC; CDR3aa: CASSAARQGAGEQYF
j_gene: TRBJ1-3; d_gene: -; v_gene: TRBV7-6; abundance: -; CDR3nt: TGTGCCAGCAGCTTAGGGGAGGGATCTGGAAACACCATATATTTT; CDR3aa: CASSLGEGSGNTIYF
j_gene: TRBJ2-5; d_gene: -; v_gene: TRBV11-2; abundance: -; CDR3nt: TGTGCCAGCAGCTTAGATCGAAGCGGAGTGGGCGGGGAGACCCAGTACTTC; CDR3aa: CASSLDRSGVGGETQYF
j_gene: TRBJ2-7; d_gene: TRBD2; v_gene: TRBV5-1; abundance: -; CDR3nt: TGCGCCAGCAGCTTGGTTAGCGGGAACACCTACGAGCAGTACTTC; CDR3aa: CASSLVSGNTYEQYF
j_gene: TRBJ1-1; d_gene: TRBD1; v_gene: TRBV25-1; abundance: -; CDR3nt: TGTGCCAGCAGGGGACAGGGGGCGGTCACTGAAGCTTTCTTT; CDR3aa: CASRGQGAVTEAFF
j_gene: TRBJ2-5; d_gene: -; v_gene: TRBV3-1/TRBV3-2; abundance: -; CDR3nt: TGTGCCAGCAGCTACAGGCCGGGGACCCAGTACTTC; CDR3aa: CASSYRPGTQYF
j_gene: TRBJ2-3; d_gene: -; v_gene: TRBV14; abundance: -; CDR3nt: TGTGCCAGCAGCCGGTCTCAGGGGCTGGTCGGCGCAGATACGCAGTATTTT; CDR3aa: CASSRSQGLVGADTQYF
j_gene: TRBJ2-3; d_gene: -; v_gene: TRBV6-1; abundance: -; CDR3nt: TGTGCCAGCAGTGAATTCGGGCGGCAGGGGATAGATACGCAGTATTTT; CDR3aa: CASSEFGRQGIDTQYF
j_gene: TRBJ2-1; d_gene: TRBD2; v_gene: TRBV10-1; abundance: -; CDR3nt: TGCGCCAGCAGCCTAACTAGCGGGGGCTACAATGAGCAGTTCTTC; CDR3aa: CASSLTSGGYNEQFF
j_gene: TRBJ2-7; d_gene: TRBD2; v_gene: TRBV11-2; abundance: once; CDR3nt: TGTGCCAGCAGCAGCCTTCCGGGACTAGCGGGAGTTGGACACGAGCAGTACTTC; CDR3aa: CASSSLPGLAGVGHEQYF
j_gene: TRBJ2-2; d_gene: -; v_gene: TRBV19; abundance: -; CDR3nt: TGTGCCAGTAGTATATATGGCCCTGACGGCAGGGCCTCCTTCGGAAGGGAGCTGTTTTTT; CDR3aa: CASSIYGPDGRASFGRELFF
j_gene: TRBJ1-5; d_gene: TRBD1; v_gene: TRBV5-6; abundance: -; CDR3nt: TGTGCCAGCAGCTTGGAAGGACAGGCCCCCTGGCATTTT; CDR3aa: CASSLEGQAPWHF
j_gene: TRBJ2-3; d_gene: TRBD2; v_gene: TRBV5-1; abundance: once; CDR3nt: TGCGCCAGCAGCTTGCGGGGGGGGACAGATACGCAGTATTTT; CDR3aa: CASSLRGGTDTQYF
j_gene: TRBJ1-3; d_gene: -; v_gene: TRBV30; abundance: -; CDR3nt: TGTGCCTGGAGTGCCGCAGGGGCCGGAAACACCATATATTTT; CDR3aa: CAWSAAGAGNTIYF
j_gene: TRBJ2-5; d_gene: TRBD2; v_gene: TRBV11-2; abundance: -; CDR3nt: TGTGCCAGCAGCCTCCCGGGACTAGCACCGACCCAGTACTTC; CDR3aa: CASSLPGLAPTQYF
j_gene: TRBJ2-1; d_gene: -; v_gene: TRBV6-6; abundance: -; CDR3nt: TGTGCCAGCAGTTACTCGGGCAGTGGGGAGCAGTTCTTC; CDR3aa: CASSYSGSGEQFF
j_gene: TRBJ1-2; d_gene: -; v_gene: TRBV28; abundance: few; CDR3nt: TGTGCCAGCAGTCCGGGGGTCTCCTATGGCTACACCTTC; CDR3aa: CASSPGVSYGYTF
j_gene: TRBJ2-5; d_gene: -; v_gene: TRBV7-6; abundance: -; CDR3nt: TGTGCCAGCAGCTTAGAGGTCCGCAGGGGCCAAGAGACCCAGTACTTC; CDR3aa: CASSLEVRRGQETQYF
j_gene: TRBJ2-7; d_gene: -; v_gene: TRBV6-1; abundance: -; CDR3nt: TGTGCCAGCAGTGAAGAAGGGGCCTACGAGCAGTACTTC; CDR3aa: CASSEEGAYEQYF
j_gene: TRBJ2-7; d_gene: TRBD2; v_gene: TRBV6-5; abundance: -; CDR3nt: TGTGCCACGCGAGCGGGGGGGTACGAGCAGTACTTC; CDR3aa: CATRAGGYEQYF
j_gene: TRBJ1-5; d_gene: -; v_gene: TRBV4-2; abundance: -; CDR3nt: TGTGCCAGCAGCCAAGAGGGGGGACCTGGCAATCAGCCCCAGCATTTT; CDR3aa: CASSQEGGPGNQPQHF